What follows is one T cell receptor (beta chain) and its context. Which antigen it targets is not known. Base qualities are not at hand, and no much larger clone is one base apart. The data stem from a study of T cells in Graves' hyperthyroidism and ophthalmopathy (dated by TCRdb to about 2019). About the full investigation: To identify distinguishing TCR V-J signatures, a discovery cohort of 90 to 100 patients was used, comprising some 43 with Graves' ophthalmopathy and roughly 60 with stable Graves' hyperthyroidism. Prospective prediction of ophthalmopathy was tested in an independent validation cohort consisting of some 19 hyperthyroidism patients and over 15 patients who later progressed to ophthalmopathy. The roughly 99 discovery patients were divided at random into training and test sets in a 7:3 ratio. In addition, the study compared T-cell repertoires in thyroid tissue and in blood from roughly 6 Graves' hyperthyroidism patients. After blood sampling, hyperthyroidism patients were treated with methimazole at a starting dose of 30 mg daily, and ophthalmopathy patients were treated with high-dose intravenous methylprednisolone. The paper reports TCR Vbeta CDR3 sequencing of 140 or so peripheral blood samples: around 41 ophthalmopathy, approximately 74 hyperthyroidism and roughly 17 progressor patients.

Amplification of TCR beta CDR3 regions was carried out from RNA transcripts. The first round of RT-PCR for the TCR CDR3 was performed with the HTBI primer set and the Qiagen OneStep RT-PCR kit. A second multiplex PCR round built the libraries, followed by size selection and purification. Paired-end sequencing of the libraries was performed with 100 bp reads on an Illumina HiSeq2000. Per the original workflow: SOAPnuke was used to process the raw data, removing reads that contained adapters or uncalled bases, had a mean Phred below 15, or lacked an exact match to the constant primer or identifier. High-quality paired reads were merged using COPE v1.2.5, and each unique nucleotide sequence was defined as a clonotype. MiTCR v1.1 was used to align clonotypes to the IMGT TRBV, TRBD and TRBJ reference segments. Only V-J combinations with frequency above 0.0001, covering about 99% of repertoires, were analysed. A TCS score was defined as the ratio between F50 (clonal expansion) and ExV (chaos), using BLOSUM62-based TCRdist between CDR3 peptides within each V-J. Welch's t-statistics and random forest reduced roughly 540 V-J features to 13, which were used in a naive Bayes classifier (R e1071). TCRdb cleaned the public reads at Q25 with fastp, built clones with MiXCR and kept in-frame beta chains. Under each unique CDR3 protein, matching rows form one entry showing the most common genes and DNA. The V and J calls come from TCRdb's annotation, not from the publication. Recorded for this sample are approximately 560,000 distinct CDR3 sequences; 40% to 55% of them occurred a single time. Approximately 8.2% of the sample is held by the ten biggest clonotypes.

Paper-wide results and their limitations: Most expanded thyroid clonotypes (frequency above 0.001) were also found in blood, which suggests that blood repertoires may mirror thyroid immune responses. A 13 V-J signature model separated ophthalmopathy from stable hyperthyroidism, with over 85% sensitivity and about 81% specificity in cross-validation and 80%/75% in testing. Sample size was not statistically predetermined, and blinding of investigators to group allocation was not performed. In validation, progression to ophthalmopathy was predicted by the model with more than 65% sensitivity and 72% to 80% specificity, a median of roughly six months before onset.

Stable Graves' hyperthyroidism was defined as the absence of progression to ophthalmopathy over 18 months of follow-up. The hyperthyroidism patients were between 18 and 65 years old and newly diagnosed, with a disease duration of less than 2 months. The study excluded patients with uncontrolled infections, other autoimmune diseases, pregnancy or lactation. Clinical symptoms, serum thyroxine and TRAb, thyroid ultrasound, and orbital computed tomography formed the basis for the diagnoses. Trizol reagent was used to extract total RNA, and RNA quality was then checked on an Agilent 2100 Bioanalyzer. From a lookup of the germline V gene, CDR1 and CDR2 are SNHLY and FYNNEI. The junction carries 6 bases between V and J, which are trimmed by 8 bases and 7 bases respectively. The CDR3 sequence holds 9 residues, the cysteine and phenylalanine included. Solely the CDR3 DNA is kept, with 27 bases framed from the first base.

In this chain, TRBV2 is recombined with TRBJ2-7; a weak D assignment points to TRBD2 (6 bases agree). Sequenced: peripheral blood or thyroid tissue (not recorded which). This sequence originates from a woman younger than 30 with Graves' hyperthyroidism. Donor details come from another sample of the same person, matched by shared clones. The DNA is as follows: TGTGCCAGCGGAGGGGAGCAGTACTTC. It codes for CASGGEQYF. The variable domain in full, with residues beyond the CDR3 obtained from the reference TRBV2 and TRBJ2-7 genes, is EPEVTQTPSHQVTQMGQEVILRCVPISNHLYFYWYRQILGQKVEFLVSFYNNEISEKSEIFDDQFSVERPDGSNFTLKIRSTKLEDSAMYFCASGGEQYFGPGTRLTVT.